This T cell receptor beta chain was sequenced during a study of the immune and genomic landscape of osteosarcoma. Study context: 55% to 75% had unfavorable pathologic response to standard therapy.

Between the trimmed V and J ends, which lost 0 bases and 6 bases, there was a span of 6 bases. Looked up from germline, CDR1 is MNHNY and CDR2 is SVGAGI (reference sequence). This CDR3 has 12 residues. Osteosarcoma specimens were post-treatment primary, local recurrence and metastasis tumors from poor-prognosis patients. Some clones are missing from TCRdb's copy, which holds only in-frame ones; the method was immunoSEQ multiplex PCR. The sample lists 6,000 to 7,000 clones, 55% to 75% occurring once. The chain combines TRBV6-6 with TRBJ2-7; a possible D gene is TRBD1 (6 bases). Input material: osteosarcoma tumor tissue from the lung. This clonotype was sampled from a human donor with osteosarcoma. The CDR3 coding sequence is TGTGCCAGCAGTTACTCAGGGGGCGAGCAGTACTTC. Its protein is CASSYSGGEQYF.